Listed below are T cell receptor beta chains from one sample, sequenced in a study of T cell responses to AZD1222 COVID-19 vaccine. Only in-frame clones appear in the TCRdb table, and some are missing; sequencing was by immunoSEQ multiplex PCR. The table lists 100,000 to 150,000 clones, roughly 92% of them singletons, with around 5.9% in the top ten. Sequenced material: peripheral blood, taken on day 0 of AZD1222 vaccination. These receptor sequences come from an adult in good health. Each CDR3 is given with its conserved first and last residue. A D gene is named only where the DNA matches it firmly. Where a row states a size, it is once, few, many or the class of an expanded clone; other rows omit it.

TRBV5-5	12	.	.	TRBJ1-1	TGTGCCAGCAGCTTGGTGCGGGGTGAAGCTTTCTTT	CASSLVRGEAFF
TRBV15	17	.	.	TRBJ2-7	TGTGCCACCAGCAGAGATCGGGGCTACTCGAGCTCCTACGAGCAGTACTTC	CATSRDRGYSSSYEQYF
TRBV4-1	14	.	.	TRBJ1-4	TGCGCCAGCAGCCCTCGGGATTTCGATGAAAAACTGTTTTTT	CASSPRDFDEKLFF
TRBV28	13	.	.	TRBJ1-3	TGTGCCAGCAGTTTAATATCGGGAAACACCATATATTTT	CASSLISGNTIYF
TRBV7-9	15	.	.	TRBJ1-2	TGTGCCAGCAGCGTCCCGGGACCCCCGGTCTATGGCTACACCTTC	CASSVPGPPVYGYTF
TRBV29-1	15	large	.	TRBJ2-3	TGCAGCGTTGAGGGTGGGCATCGGGTCACAGATACGCAGTATTTT	CSVEGGHRVTDTQYF
TRBV5-1	14	.	TRBD1	TRBJ1-1	TGCGCCAGCAGCGAGCAGACAGGGGCCCCTGAAGCTTTCTTT	CASSEQTGAPEAFF
TRBV5-1	12	.	.	TRBJ1-3	TGCGCCAGCAGCTTGGTTGGAAACACCATATATTTT	CASSLVGNTIYF
TRBV13	14	.	.	TRBJ2-7	TGTGCCAGCAGTAAGCCTGGGGGCTCCTACGAGCAGTACTTC	CASSKPGGSYEQYF
TRBV4-1	15	.	.	TRBJ1-3	TGCGCCAGCAGACAGGGCCAAAGCTCTGGAAACACCATATATTTT	CASRQGQSSGNTIYF
TRBV28	16	.	TRBD1	TRBJ2-7	TGTGCCAGCAGTTTAAGTGGGACAGGGTACTCCTACGAGCAGTACTTC	CASSLSGTGYSYEQYF
TRBV27	16	once	.	TRBJ2-4	TGTGCCAGCAGTTTATTTCCCGAAAGGGGGAAAAACATTCAGTACTTC	CASSLFPERGKNIQYF
TRBV19	13	.	.	TRBJ2-7	TGTGCCAGTAGTCCTCAGGGTACCTACGAGCAGTACTTC	CASSPQGTYEQYF
TRBV10-2	14	.	.	TRBJ1-1	TGCGCCAGCAGTGCGGGGATAGCTCCCTTTGAAGCTTTCTTT	CASSAGIAPFEAFF
TRBV6-5	14	.	TRBD1	TRBJ1-1	TGTGCCAGCAGTTACAGACAGGGAAGAACTGAAGCTTTCTTT	CASSYRQGRTEAFF